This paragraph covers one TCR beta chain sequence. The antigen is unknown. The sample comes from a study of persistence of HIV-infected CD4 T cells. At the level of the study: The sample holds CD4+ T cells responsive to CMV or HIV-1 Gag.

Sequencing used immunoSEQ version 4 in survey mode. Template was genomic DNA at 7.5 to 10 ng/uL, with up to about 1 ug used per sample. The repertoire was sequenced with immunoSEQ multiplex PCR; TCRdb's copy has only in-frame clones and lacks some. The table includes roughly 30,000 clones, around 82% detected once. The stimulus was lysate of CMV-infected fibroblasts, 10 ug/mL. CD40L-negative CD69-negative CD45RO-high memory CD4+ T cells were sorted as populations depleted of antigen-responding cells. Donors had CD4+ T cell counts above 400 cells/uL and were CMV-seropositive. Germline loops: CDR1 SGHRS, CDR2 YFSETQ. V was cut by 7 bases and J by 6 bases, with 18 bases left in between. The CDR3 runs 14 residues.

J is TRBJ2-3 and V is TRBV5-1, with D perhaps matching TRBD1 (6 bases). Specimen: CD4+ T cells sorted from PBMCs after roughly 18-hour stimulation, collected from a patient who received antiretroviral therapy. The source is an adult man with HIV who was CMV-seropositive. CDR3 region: CASGSRGDGDTQYF. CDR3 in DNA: TGCGCCAGCGGTAGCAGGGGAGATGGGGATACGCAGTATTTT. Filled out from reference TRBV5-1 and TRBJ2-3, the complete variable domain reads KAGVTQTPRYLIKTRGQQVTLSCSPISGHRSVSWYQQTPGQGLQFLFEYFSETQRNKGNFPGRFSGRQFSNSRSEMNVSTLELGDSALYLCASGSRGDGDTQYFGPGTRLTVL.